One and the same sample provided the 21 T cell receptor beta chains below, sequenced in a study of neurological immune-mediated disorders. TCRdb recomputed calls from the 5' RACE reads with MiXCR, one row per CDR3 protein. The data hold 87,000 or so distinct CDR3 sequences, with 3% to 4% observed a single time. The sample comprised PBMCs. Receptors were obtained from a woman aged 18-35 years with multiple sclerosis.

This clonotype was observed at least ten times. The gene calls are TRBV20-1 and TRBJ2-3, with 8 bases aligning to TRBD2. Trimming at V came to 4 bases and at J to 1 base, leaving 7 bases not matched to a gene. Germline V gene data show CDR1 as DFQATT and CDR2 as SNEGSKA (reference sequence). This CDR3 spans 15 amino acids. The CDR3 protein is CSANIGAGGTDTQYF. CDR3 sequence (DNA): TGCAGTGCTAATATCGGAGCGGGGGGCACAGATACGCAGTATTTT.

This clonotype was seen at least ten times. The rearrangement uses TRBV20-1 and TRBJ2-2; 8 bases line up with TRBD1. The germline V gene encodes CDR1 DFQATT and CDR2 SNEGSKA (reference sequence). With 5 bases clipped from V and 6 bases from J, the junction kept 17 bases outside the gene matches. The CDR3 totals 17 residues. This CDR3 reads CSASPGTGLIFPGELFF. In DNA form, the CDR3 reads TGCAGTGCTTCACCCGGGACAGGACTTATTTTTCCCGGGGAGCTGTTTTTT.

This clonotype came up many times. The V and J genes are TRBV6-6 and TRBJ1-1, with 10 bases fitting TRBD1. Germline loops: CDR1 MNHNY, CDR2 SVGAGI (reference sequence). J was trimmed by 2 bases and V by 6 bases; bases with no gene match: 9. CDR3 length: 16 amino acids. CDR3 region: CASSPDRTGGNTEAFF. The DNA for the CDR3 is TGTGCCAGCAGCCCCGACCGGACAGGGGGTAACACTGAAGCTTTCTTT.

At least ten counts were recorded for this clonotype. The chain employs TRBV5-1 and TRBJ2-1; D gene uncertain. V lost 0 bases and J lost 6, with 7 bases in between. CDR1 and CDR2 from the germline V gene are SGHRS and YFSETQ. The CDR3 loop spans 13 amino acids. The CDR3 DNA follows: TGCGCCAGCAGCTTGGCCCCTACCAATGAGCAGTTCTTC. Translation: CASSLAPTNEQFF.

This clonotype was detected ten times or more. The rearrangement links TRBV27 to TRBJ2-7, with a possible D match to TRBD2 (6 bases). The V gene lost 6 bases and the J gene lost 5 bases, with 17 bases spanning the gap. The CDR3 length is 14 residues. Germline loops: CDR1 MNHEY, CDR2 SMNVEV (reference sequence). Here the CDR3 reads CASSMDGSSHEQYF. CDR3 nucleotides: TGTGCCAGCAGCATGGACGGGAGCAGCCACGAGCAGTACTTC.

This clonotype was detected ten times or more. The chain carries TRBV12-3 or TRBV12-4 and TRBJ2-1; D may be TRBD2 (5 bases). Trimming took 5 bases from V and 6 from J, leaving 14 bases between them. The CDR3 has 14 residues. CDR3 in amino acids: CASSGTSGGNEQFF. The CDR3 nucleotides read TGTGCCAGCAGTGGTACTTCCGGAGGCAATGAGCAGTTCTTC.

With respect to this clonotype: This sequence may be a read error, since a much larger clone differs from it by one base. The genes are TRBV7-9 and TRBJ1-4; D perhaps matches TRBD1 (6 bases). Germline-derived CDR1 and CDR2 are SEHNR and FQNEAQ (reference sequence). This CDR3 has 14 amino acids. The CDR3 reads CASSLGTANDKLFF. DNA for the CDR3: TGTGCCAGCAGCTTAGGGACAGCTAATGATAAACTGTTTTTT.

The chain joins TRBV9 to TRBJ2-7; 9 nucleotides align to TRBD2. This CDR3 comprises 15 residues. In germline, CDR1 is SGDLS, CDR2 YYNGEE. Germline trimming cut 3 bases from V and 4 bases from J; bases unmatched to any gene: 8. In nucleotides, the CDR3 is TGTGCCAGCAGCGCCCAAGCGGGGGGTAAATACGAGCAGTACTTC. Translating gives CASSAQAGGKYEQYF.

This clonotype was seen at least ten times. This chain joins TRBV9 and TRBJ2-1, with 13 bases identical to TRBD2. Trimming removed 0 bases from V and 10 bases from J; junction bases left unmatched: 7. The CDR3 is 16 amino acids. The V gene's germline CDR1 is SGDLS and CDR2 YYNGEE. The CDR3 nucleotides read TGTGCCAGCAGCGTAGTAGGACTAGCGGGAGAAGGAGAGCAGTTCTTC. Its protein is CASSVVGLAGEGEQFF.

This clonotype was seen ten or more times. The rearrangement links TRBV14 to TRBJ1-1, with unresolved D. This CDR3 spans 14 amino acids. Germline CDR1 and CDR2: SGHDN and FVKESK. Trimming took 7 bases from V and 7 from J, leaving 19 bases between them. The CDR3 DNA is TGTGCCAGCAATAAAATCGGCGGCTTCGGTGAAGCTTTCTTT. Encoded protein: CASNKIGGFGEAFF. The full variable domain, in which reference TRBV14 and TRBJ1-1 provide the parts outside the CDR3, is EAGVTQFPSHSVIEKGQTVTLRCDPISGHDNLYWYRRVMGKEIKFLLHFVKESKQDESGMPNNRFLAERTGGTYSTLKVQPAELEDSGVYFCASNKIGGFGEAFFGQGTRLTVV.

This clonotype was counted ten times or more. V usage is TRBV20-1 and J usage is TRBJ1-2; no firm D call. Trimming left V 3 bases short and J 0 bases short, with 14 bases between. The CDR3 extends over 15 amino acids. From germline, CDR1 is DFQATT and CDR2 SNEGSKA (reference sequence). The CDR3 nucleotides are TGCAGTGCTAGGCCACCGTCCCTAGCTAACTATGGCTACACCTTC. It codes for CSARPPSLANYGYTF.

The gene calls are TRBV20-1 and TRBJ1-2; possibly TRBD1 for D (6 bases). Germline V gene data show CDR1 as DFQATT and CDR2 as SNEGSKA (reference sequence). CDR3 length: 14 amino acids. Trimming took 0 bases from V and 7 from J, leaving 15 bases between them. CDR3 residues: CSARDYKGEIGYTF. The CDR3 DNA reads as TGCAGTGCTAGAGATTATAAGGGGGAGATTGGCTACACCTTC.

This clonotype was picked up many times. The chain uses TRBV12-3 or TRBV12-4 and TRBJ1-1; D remains unclear. CDR3 size: 12 residues. Trimming took off 1 base at V and 7 bases at J, with 7 bases between the two ends. CDR3 region: CASSLDWGEAFF. The CDR3 nucleotides read TGTGCCAGCAGTTTAGACTGGGGTGAAGCTTTCTTT.

With regard to this clonotype: A junction boundary mismatches the germline segment, possibly from a read error. V gene TRBV10-3 combines with J gene TRBJ1-6; D not certain. This CDR3 is 13 amino acids long. Germline assignment: CDR1 ENHRY and CDR2 SYGVKD. Here the CDR3 reads CAIRAGEASTLNF. In DNA, the CDR3 is TGTGCCATCCGAGCTGGGGAGGCTTCAACCCTCAACTTT.

The sample holds many counts of this clonotype. The V and J genes are TRBV12-3 or TRBV12-4 and TRBJ1-1, with 7 bases aligning to TRBD1. CDR3 length: 15 amino acids. Trimming removed 3 bases from V and 1 base from J; junction bases left unmatched: 5. CDR3 loop: CASSFDRAGNTEAFF. As DNA, the CDR3 is TGTGCCAGCAGTTTTGACAGGGCGGGGAACACTGAAGCTTTCTTT.

The CDR3 DNA is TGCAGTGCTAGAGTTGGGGGCACAGATACGCAGTATTTT. As protein: CSARVGGTDTQYF. The chain has TRBV20-1 and TRBJ2-3; D not resolved. CDR3 length: 13 residues. V was shortened by 1 base and J by 1 base, with 6 bases between the two germline ends. CDR1 is DFQATT and CDR2 is SNEGSKA in the germline V gene (reference sequence).

This clonotype occurred many times. V gene TRBV7-2 combines with J gene TRBJ1-3; the D is unclear. Germline CDR1 SGHTA, CDR2 FQGNSA. The CDR3 totals 13 residues. Trimming pared 1 base from V and 3 bases from J, leaving 4 bases between. CDR3 nucleotides: TGTGCCAGCAGCTTAGACAGTGGAAACACCATATATTTT. Amino acid sequence: CASSLDSGNTIYF.

Points on this clonotype: A read error may explain this, as a much larger clone is one base away. The CDR3 does not end in the conserved phenylalanine or tryptophan, so this is likely a read error. The V gene is TRBV6-1, the J gene TRBJ2-6; no firm D call. The CDR3 runs 13 residues. In germline, CDR1 is MNHNS, CDR2 SASEGT. The ends were cut back, 7 bases at V and 0 bases at J, with 4 bases in the middle. The CDR3 sequence is CASTNSGANVLTC. The CDR3 DNA reads as TGTGCCAGCACGAACTCTGGGGCCAACGTCCTGACTTGC.

There are a few counts of this clonotype. The chain recombines TRBV5-1 with TRBJ2-7; TRBD2 matches 7 bases. Germline-derived CDR1 and CDR2 are SGHRS and YFSETQ. The CDR3 consists of 14 residues. The trim removed 4 bases at V and 3 bases at J, leaving 7 bases unmatched. CDR3 residues: CASSPRGEGYEQYF. DNA for the CDR3: TGCGCCAGCAGCCCCCGGGGGGAGGGCTACGAGCAGTACTTC. Full variable domain (rest looked up from reference TRBV5-1 and TRBJ2-7): KAGVTQTPRYLIKTRGQQVTLSCSPISGHRSVSWYQQTPGQGLQFLFEYFSETQRNKGNFPGRFSGRQFSNSRSEMNVSTLELGDSALYLCASSPRGEGYEQYFGPGTRLTVT.

This clonotype occurred many times. J is TRBJ2-1 and V is TRBV11-3, with 13 bases matching TRBD2. CDR3 length: 15 amino acids. Germline values: CDR1 SGHNT, CDR2 YENEEA. V gave up 5 bases and J gave up 12 bases; unmatched junction bases: 10. CDR3 protein: CASSPNSGLAGWQFF. The CDR3 nucleotides are TGTGCCAGCAGCCCTAATTCGGGACTAGCGGGATGGCAGTTCTTC.

This clonotype occurred many times. In DNA form, the CDR3 reads TGTGCCAGCAGTTTAGGGACAGGGGGCGAGCAGTACTTC. As protein: CASSLGTGGEQYF. The rearrangement links TRBV12-3 or TRBV12-4 to TRBJ2-7, with 10 positions matching TRBD1. This CDR3 region has 13 residues. Trimming took 1 base from V and 6 from J; bases not matched to a gene: 0.